The sequence of this T cell receptor (beta chain) was determined in a study of T-cell reconstitution after alpha-beta-depleted transplantation in children. Preparation of the TCRbeta library involved a method that used unique molecular identifiers. TCRdb re-derived calls from the PCR reads in MiXCR, one entry per CDR3 protein. The sample includes 190,000 or so distinct CDR3 sequences, approximately 6.6% seen only once; the top ten take about 3%. This clonotype was recorded many times. After removal of 6 bases from V and 8 bases from J, the junction contained 22 bases not matched to a gene. Looked up from germline, CDR1 is MDHEN and CDR2 is SYDVKM. The CDR3 extends over 19 amino acids.

The TCR sequence derives from a human donor who donated a stem cell graft to a child with Wiskott-Aldrich syndrome. This chain connects TRBV28 to TRBJ2-1, with 10 bases matching TRBD1. Specimen: PBMCs from the stem cell graft donor, collected from the stem cell graft. For the CDR3, the DNA is TGTGCCAGCAGCCGACCCCCGGGACAGGGGATGGGCCCTTCCGATGAGCAGTTCTTC. Its protein is CASSRPPGQGMGPSDEQFF.